The TCR beta chain described here comes from a study of CD8 T cells in ankylosing spondylitis. Findings and limits, study-wide: Reactive arthritis synovial fluid and blood previously showed some of these motif variants.

A quantitative 5'-RACE method, one with molecular barcodes, was used to make TCR beta libraries. TCRdb recomputed calls from the 5' RACE reads with MiXCR, one row per CDR3 protein. Here the sample spans approximately 43,000 distinct CDR3 sequences, about 4% being singletons. This CDR3 spans 13 amino acids. Germline V gene data show CDR1 as SGDLS and CDR2 as YYNGEE. Trimming shortened V by 0 bases and J by 8 bases, and 11 bases separated the two germline ends. This clonotype rates as medium-sized (0.01 to 0.1%). The antigen remains unidentified. The receptor comes from a female donor with ankylosing spondylitis or in good health (not recorded which). The sequencing input was blood, either unsorted or a sorted T cell fraction (not recorded which). The rearrangement links TRBV9 to TRBJ1-2, with no clear D. CDR3 sequence reads: CASSVAGNSGYTF. For the CDR3, the DNA is TGTGCCAGCAGCGTAGCTGGTAATTCGGGCTACACCTTC.